This record concerns one T cell receptor beta chain sequence. Its specificity is not known. These data are taken from a study of cytotoxic CD8 clonotypes in ibrutinib-treated CLL. The intended depth for sequencing was 1 in 200,000 to 1 in 1 million T cells. TCRdb's table, derived via immunoSEQ multiplex PCR, lists solely in-frame clones and lacks some. The sample carries some 200,000 clones, around 70% recorded once. Cryopreserved PBMCs supplied 1.5 to 2.5 micrograms of genomic DNA for TCR beta libraries. Per the germline V gene, CDR1 is MNHNY and CDR2 is SVGAGI (reference sequence). This CDR3 spans 11 amino acids. Trimming removed 10 bases from V and 3 bases from J, with 9 bases in between. Overall study findings and caveats: Sampling times differed between sustained-remission and progressing patients.

The sequence derives from a human donor with chronic lymphocytic leukemia. The chain is built from TRBV6-6 and TRBJ1-2; no reliable D call. This sample comprised PBMCs, obtained after 24 months of ibrutinib treatment. This CDR3 reads CATRRYYGYTF. The CDR3 region has the DNA TGTGCCACCCGACGGTACTATGGCTACACCTTC.